This T cell receptor (beta chain) was sequenced during a study of blood T cell repertoires in COVID-19. In the study overall: Whether acute or convalescent, the COVID-19 samples came from the United States, Italy and Spain. PBMCs, B-cell-depleted T cells, or T cells provided the cDNA or gDNA that made up the material.

Authors' analysis steps: For nucleated cells, counts were estimated from reference gene primer amplification. The method was immunoSEQ multiplex PCR; TCRdb's version includes in-frame clones alone and lacks a portion of them. V, J and clone size were drawn from that table, and D and trimming were deduced from the DNA. Of 110,000 to 150,000 clones listed, approximately 81% are singletons. The V segment lost 3 bases and the J segment 3 bases; nucleotides outside the gene matches: 7. Germline V gene lookup returns CDR1 SQVTM and CDR2 ANQGSEA. The CDR3 covers 15 residues. The sample comprised peripheral blood. The receptor comes from a human donor in a cohort sampled during active COVID-19. The chain links TRBV29-1 to TRBJ2-7; 11 nucleotides align to TRBD1. The CDR3 here is CSVDGGQGVLYEQYF. CDR3 nucleotides: TGCAGCGTTGATGGGGGACAGGGGGTTCTCTACGAGCAGTACTTC.